This TCR beta chain derives from a study of PD-1 blockade in classical Hodgkin lymphoma. TCRdb's table, derived via immunoSEQ multiplex PCR, lists solely in-frame clones and lacks some. The table lists around 50,000 clones, around 87% of them singletons, with approximately 15% in the top ten. This CDR3 spans 12 amino acids. Germline V CDR1 and CDR2: GTSNPN, SVGIG (reference sequence). Trimming cost V 8 bases and J 3 bases; bases outside gene matches: 5. The time point is: cycle 4 day 1 (C4D1), after less than 7 weeks of nivolumab. Brentuximab vedotin exposure varied, and every patient relapsed after autologous stem cell transplantation.

The receptor's source is a human donor with classical Hodgkin lymphoma. The rearrangement uses TRBV30 and TRBJ2-7; 9 nucleotides line up with TRBD2. The starting material was peripheral blood mononuclear cells (PBMCs), obtained before the fourth cycle of nivolumab. The CDR3 loop is CARSGSSYEQYF. The CDR3 DNA reads as TGTGCCCGTAGCGGGAGCAGCTACGAGCAGTACTTC.